Shown below are 32 T cell receptor beta chains from a single sample sequenced in a study of T cell changes during pregnancy in multiple sclerosis. Repertoires were generated with immunoSEQ multiplex PCR, while TCRdb's copy carries only in-frame clones and drops some. The table shows 35,000 to 50,000 clones, with roughly 88% occurring only once. Specimen: peripheral blood, collected in the second trimester of pregnancy. The receptor source for this set is a female donor in good health, enrolled as a control in a pregnancy study.

V and J are TRBV2 and TRBJ2-1; D may be TRBD1 (6 bases). Trimming cost V 4 bases and J 10 bases, with 14 bases left between them. CDR3 length: 13 amino acids. Germline V CDR1 and CDR2: SNHLY, FYNNEI. The CDR3 DNA sequence: TGTGCCAGCAGTGCCAGCCAGGGGTGGGAGCAGTTCTTC. Translated: CASSASQGWEQFF.

The J gene is TRBJ2-1, the V gene TRBV30; D gene uncertain. The CDR3 is made up of 13 amino acids. V gave up 3 bases and J gave up 3 bases, with 9 bases separating them. Germline V lookup: CDR1 GTSNPN, CDR2 SVGIG (reference sequence). The chain's CDR3 is CAWRPSLYNEQFF. CDR3 nucleotide sequence: TGTGCCTGGAGACCGAGCCTCTACAATGAGCAGTTCTTC.

The gene calls are TRBV9 and TRBJ2-4; the match to TRBD2 covers 8 bases. The CDR3 covers 14 residues. Per germline, CDR1 SGDLS and CDR2 YYNGEE. J lost 8 bases, V lost 1 base, and 5 bases had no gene match. The CDR3 sequence is CASSVYAGGYIQYF. The CDR3 DNA follows: TGTGCCAGCAGCGTATATGCGGGGGGTTACATTCAGTACTTC.

V is TRBV6-5 and J is TRBJ2-1; unclear D gene. The CDR3 runs to 12 residues. V lost 6 bases to trimming and J lost 7 bases, with 10 bases between them. Germline V lookup: CDR1 MNHEY, CDR2 SVGAGI. Here the CDR3 DNA reads TGTGCCAGCAGGTCCCCCGGGAATGAGCAGTTCTTC. Residues: CASRSPGNEQFF.

This sequence joins TRBV9 and TRBJ2-1, with no clear D. The CDR3 covers 13 residues. Deletions cut 0 bases from V and 6 bases from J, with 7 bases between. Per germline, CDR1 SGDLS and CDR2 YYNGEE. The CDR3 nucleotides read TGTGCCAGCAGCGTAGATCTGGCCAATGAGCAGTTCTTC. It codes for CASSVDLANEQFF.

The gene calls are TRBV30 and TRBJ2-7; 10 positions agree with TRBD2. CDR1 is GTSNPN and CDR2 is SVGIG in the germline V gene (reference sequence). Trimming took 0 bases from V and 4 from J; bases not matched to a gene: 9. The length of the CDR3 is 16 residues. The DNA for the CDR3 is TGTGCCTGGAGTGTAAGAGCGGGGGGGGCCTTTTACGAGCAGTACTTC. This codes for CAWSVRAGGAFYEQYF.

The CDR3 DNA reads TGTGCCAGCAGCGACCCGGAGTTCACAGATACGCAGTATTTT. Translating it yields CASSDPEFTDTQYF. The V gene is TRBV6-1, the J gene TRBJ2-3; no clear D. V lost 6 bases, J lost 2 bases, and 12 bases lay in between. This CDR3 comprises 14 residues. Germline V lookup: CDR1 MNHNS, CDR2 SASEGT.

The CDR3 nucleotides are TGTGCCAGCTCACCACCTCGCTCGCAAGGGGCCGGGGAGCTGTTTTTT. Its translation: CASSPPRSQGAGELFF. The chain carries TRBV18 and TRBJ2-2; D perhaps matches TRBD1 (5 bases). Germline CDR1 and CDR2: KGHSH and LQKENI. The V end lost 0 bases, the J end lost 6 bases, and 14 bases lay between the germline ends. The length of the CDR3 is 16 residues.

The rearrangement uses TRBV5-6 and TRBJ2-7, with TRBD2 matching over 13 bases. Trimming at V came to 0 bases and at J to 3 bases, leaving 12 bases not matched to a gene. The germline V gene has CDR1 SGHDT and CDR2 YYEEEE. The CDR3 sequence is 19 residues long. The DNA for the CDR3 is TGTGCCAGCAGCTTGGCCTCGGGACTAGCGGGGAGGGGTGGCTACGAGCAGTACTTC. Translation: CASSLASGLAGRGGYEQYF.

The rearrangement joins TRBV11-3 to TRBJ1-1, with TRBD1 identical over 7 bases. CDR1 SGHNT and CDR2 YENEEA come from the germline V gene. The J segment lost 0 bases and the V segment lost 5 bases, leaving 9 bases of the junction unmatched. The CDR3 length is 16 residues. The CDR3 is CASSIGQASMNTEAFF. Written as DNA, the CDR3 is TGTGCCAGCAGCATCGGACAGGCCTCGATGAACACTGAAGCTTTCTTT.

CDR3 sequence: CASTLGGTGGSEQYF. The DNA for the CDR3 is TGTGCCAGCACCTTAGGGGGGACAGGGGGCTCCGAGCAGTACTTC. This chain uses TRBV6-5 with TRBJ2-7; 12 nucleotides match TRBD1. V shed 7 bases and J 6 bases; nucleotides not matched to a gene: 10. CDR3 size: 15 residues. Germline CDR1 reads MNHEY; CDR2 reads SVGAGI.

The gene calls are TRBV9 and TRBJ2-1; D unclear. The germline V gene has CDR1 SGDLS and CDR2 YYNGEE. The CDR3 spans 16 residues. V lost 4 bases to trimming and J lost 5 bases, with 19 bases between them. The DNA for the CDR3 is TGTGCCAGCAGCCCCCCTGGAAGCGTTCGGAACAATGAGCAGTTCTTC. Amino acid sequence: CASSPPGSVRNNEQFF.

The rearrangement joins TRBV11-3 to TRBJ2-7; D perhaps matches TRBD1 (6 bases). Germline CDR1 reads SGHNT; CDR2 reads YENEEA. CDR3 length equals 15 residues. V was trimmed by 4 bases and J by 0 bases, leaving 13 bases between them. The DNA of the CDR3 is TGTGCCAGCAGCTCCCCCGGGACACCCTCCTACGAGCAGTACTTC. Its protein product is CASSSPGTPSYEQYF.

The gene calls are TRBV14 and TRBJ2-1; 8 positions agree with TRBD2. CDR1 and CDR2 from the germline V gene are SGHDN and FVKESK. With V trimmed by 6 bases and J by 7 bases, 11 bases remained unmatched. The CDR3 sequence is 15 residues long. CDR3 sequence (DNA): TGTGCCAGCAGGGCCCGAAGCGGGAGTGGGAATGAGCAGTTCTTC. Translating it yields CASRARSGSGNEQFF.

This CDR3 reads CASSTDIYNEQFF. The DNA of the CDR3 is TGTGCCAGCAGCACAGACATATACAATGAGCAGTTCTTC. V gene TRBV9 combines with J gene TRBJ2-1; D is undetermined. There are 13 residues in the CDR3. CDR1 SGDLS and CDR2 YYNGEE come from the germline V gene. Trimming shortened V by 4 bases and J by 4 bases, and 9 bases separated the two germline ends.

V is TRBV30 and J is TRBJ1-3; D might be TRBD1 (6 bases). The ends were cut back, 3 bases at V and 3 bases at J, with 12 bases in the middle. Looked up from germline, CDR1 is GTSNPN and CDR2 is SVGIG (reference sequence). The CDR3 runs to 14 residues. CDR3 in amino acids: CAWSRGGVGNTIYF. The CDR3 nucleotides are TGTGCCTGGAGCAGAGGGGGGGTTGGAAACACCATATATTTT.

A single count supports this clone. The genes are TRBV5-6 and TRBJ1-4; 7 bases agree with TRBD1. The germline V gene has CDR1 SGHDT and CDR2 YYEEEE. This CDR3 is 17 amino acids long. The trim removed 4 bases at V and 2 bases at J, leaving 11 bases unmatched. CDR3 amino acids: CASSRRGGAFTNEKLFF. CDR3 DNA: TGTGCCAGCAGCCGCAGAGGGGGCGCGTTTACTAATGAAAAACTGTTTTTT.

The chain is built from TRBV27 and TRBJ2-1, with 11 bases matching TRBD2. V shed 2 bases, J shed 5 bases, and the junction held 17 bases outside the gene matches. The CDR3 has 20 amino acids. The V gene's germline CDR1 is MNHEY and CDR2 SMNVEV (reference sequence). DNA for the CDR3: TGTGCCAGCAGTTTAAACTGGGCCGGACTAGCGGGTCTACCCCACAATGAGCAGTTCTTC. Its translation: CASSLNWAGLAGLPHNEQFF.

This chain connects TRBV5-4 to TRBJ1-2; D ambiguous. Germline-derived CDR1 and CDR2 are SGHNT and YYREEE (reference sequence). This CDR3 contains 12 residues. With 2 bases removed from V and 4 bases from J, the gap between germline ends came to 6 bases. The CDR3 bases are TGTGCCAGCAGCTTTGCGGGCTATGGCTACACCTTC. Its protein is CASSFAGYGYTF.

This chain connects TRBV9 to TRBJ1-1; 9 nucleotides agree with TRBD1. Germline loops: CDR1 SGDLS, CDR2 YYNGEE. The CDR3 runs to 15 residues. V gave up 4 bases and J gave up 1 base; unmatched junction bases: 5. The CDR3 here is CASSRTGVGNTEAFF. The CDR3 nucleotides are TGTGCCAGCAGCCGGACAGGGGTGGGGAACACTGAAGCTTTCTTT.

The CDR3 protein is CASSPLPGLAGTQETQYF. CDR3 in DNA: TGTGCCAGCTCACCTCTACCGGGACTAGCGGGGACCCAAGAGACCCAGTACTTC. The chain couples TRBV18 to TRBJ2-5, with 13 bases identical to TRBD2. The CDR3 is 18 amino acids. The J segment lost 1 base and the V segment lost 3 bases, leaving 8 bases of the junction unmatched. The V gene's germline CDR1 is KGHSH and CDR2 LQKENI.

This clone was recorded a few times. J is TRBJ1-1 and V is TRBV29-1; the match to TRBD1 covers 7 bases. V lost 6 bases to trimming and J lost 0 bases; unmatched junction nucleotides: 4. The CDR3 consists of 13 residues. CDR1 and CDR2 (germline): SQVTM, ANQGSEA. The CDR3 DNA reads as TGCAGCGTCACCGGACAGGTGAACACTGAAGCTTTCTTT. Its protein product is CSVTGQVNTEAFF.

This sequence joins TRBV29-1 and TRBJ2-7; D perhaps matches TRBD1 (5 bases). Germline V gives CDR1 SQVTM, CDR2 ANQGSEA. The ends were cut back, 5 bases at V and 4 bases at J, with 18 bases in the middle. The CDR3 spans 14 residues. CDR3 loop: CSVSVSGRVYEQYF. The CDR3, as DNA: TGCAGCGTTTCAGTCTCGGGCAGGGTTTACGAGCAGTACTTC.

The CDR3 reads CASIERALAGAGNTQYF. The CDR3, as DNA: TGTGCCAGCATCGAAAGGGCTCTAGCAGGGGCAGGGAATACGCAGTATTTT. This chain connects TRBV5-6 to TRBJ2-3; possibly TRBD1 for D (6 bases). Trimming left V 6 bases short and J 7 bases short, with 27 bases between. Germline V gene data show CDR1 as SGHDT and CDR2 as YYEEEE. This CDR3 contains 17 residues. Full variable domain (rest looked up from reference TRBV5-6 and TRBJ2-3): DAGVTQSPTHLIKTRGQQVTLRCSPKSGHDTVSWYQQALGQGPQFIFQYYEEEERQRGNFPDRFSGHQFPNYSSELNVNALLLGDSALYLCASIERALAGAGNTQYFGPGTRLTVL.

This clone was seen more than once but under ten times. The genes are TRBV9 and TRBJ2-5; no clear D gene. Germline-derived CDR1 and CDR2 are SGDLS and YYNGEE. The length of the CDR3 is 14 residues. Between the trimmed V and J ends, which lost 0 bases and 7 bases, there was a span of 13 bases. The CDR3 protein is CASSVGLPPGTQYF. For the CDR3, the DNA is TGTGCCAGCAGCGTAGGACTTCCCCCTGGGACCCAGTACTTC. The variable domain in full, with the rest retrieved from reference TRBV9 and TRBJ2-5, is DSGVTQTPKHLITATGQRVTLRCSPRSGDLSVYWYQQSLDQGLQFLIQYYNGEERAKGNILERFSAQQFPDLHSELNLSSLELGDSALYFCASSVGLPPGTQYFGPGTRLLVL.

This rearrangement joins TRBV7-2 to TRBJ1-2, with D perhaps matching TRBD1 (6 bases). The CDR3 extends over 13 amino acids. The germline V and J ends were trimmed by 6 bases and 6 bases, with 14 bases remaining between them. The germline V gene has CDR1 SGHTA and CDR2 FQGNSA. The CDR3 region is CASSPDRLNGYTF. CDR3 DNA sequence: TGTGCCAGCAGTCCAGACAGGCTGAATGGCTACACCTTC.

The chain employs TRBV11-2 and TRBJ2-5; 8 nucleotides line up with TRBD2. The CDR3 sequence is 13 residues long. Trimming took 3 bases from V and 4 from J; bases not matched to a gene: 1. Germline CDR1 SGHAT, CDR2 FQNNGV. CDR3 loop: CASSFSGGETQYF. In DNA, the CDR3 is TGTGCCAGCAGCTTCAGCGGGGGAGAGACCCAGTACTTC.

The chain combines TRBV5-1 with TRBJ1-1, with unresolved D. V gave up 4 bases and J gave up 8 bases, with 15 bases separating them. This CDR3 region has 13 residues. Germline assignment: CDR1 SGHRS and CDR2 YFSETQ. The CDR3 sequence is CASSAGGGKEAFF. Here the CDR3 DNA reads TGCGCCAGCAGCGCCGGCGGAGGGAAAGAAGCTTTCTTT.

The rearrangement links TRBV18 to TRBJ2-1; 8 bases align to TRBD2. The germline V gene encodes CDR1 KGHSH and CDR2 LQKENI. V was clipped by 0 bases and J by 5 bases; unmatched bases: 6. This CDR3 is 16 amino acids long. The CDR3 DNA sequence: TGTGCCAGCTCACCACCGAACGGGGGGGTCAACAATGAGCAGTTCTTC. It encodes CASSPPNGGVNNEQFF.

The chain uses TRBV5-6 and TRBJ1-6; D uncertain. The germline V gene has CDR1 SGHDT and CDR2 YYEEEE. The CDR3 extends over 16 amino acids. V gave up 5 bases and J gave up 0 bases, with 12 bases separating them. Here the CDR3 DNA reads TGTGCCAGCAGGCATTCGGGGAGCTCCTATAATTCACCCCTCCACTTT. This encodes CASRHSGSSYNSPLHF.

The chain carries TRBV30 and TRBJ1-4, with TRBD1 as a possible D gene (5 bases). V dropped 1 base and J dropped 0 bases, with 9 bases sitting between them. This CDR3 contains 15 residues. Germline V gene lookup returns CDR1 GTSNPN and CDR2 SVGIG (reference sequence). The CDR3 is CAWSALRATNEKLFF. As DNA, the CDR3 is TGTGCCTGGAGTGCCCTCAGGGCAACTAATGAAAAACTGTTTTTT.

The chain couples TRBV23-1 to TRBJ2-7; 11 bases align to TRBD2. TRBV23-1 is reported as an ORF; its role is uncertain. The junction had 14 bases not matched to a gene; V was cut back by 6 bases and J by 4 bases. This CDR3 spans 17 amino acids. CDR3 loop: CASRPLTLAGDRYEQYF. CDR3 DNA: TGCGCCAGCAGACCTTTAACACTAGCGGGAGACCGGTACGAGCAGTACTTC.